The sequence of this T cell receptor (beta chain) was determined in a study of beta chain features in type 1 diabetes. Study-level findings and limits: Shorter TCRB CDR3s, moderately but significantly so, were found in Type 1 diabetes patients in all four CD4+ subsets. VDJ junctions from type 1 diabetes patients carried fewer insertions and larger deletions.

This clone was seen a few times. Its antigen is not known. The CDR3 is made up of 18 amino acids. The germline CDR1 and CDR2 sequences are LNHNV and YYDKDF (reference sequence). Trimming cost V 6 bases and J 2 bases; bases outside gene matches: 16. TCRB transcripts that were expressed got sequenced, as all of the isolated RNA had been reverse transcribed. Read totals for stem cell-like memory T cell samples averaged about 1.01 million. Produced via immunoSEQ multiplex PCR; TCRdb's table is partial and in-frame only. The sample yields approximately 120,000 clones, almost 40% seen once. The chain uses TRBV15 and TRBJ2-5; 9 bases map to TRBD2. The receptor comes from a woman in her late teens or twenties in good health. The sample taken for sequencing was stem cell memory CD4+ T cells from blood. CDR3 residues: CATRAGRGATSGQETQYF. The CDR3 coding sequence is TGTGCCACCAGGGCCGGACGAGGGGCTACTAGCGGGCAAGAGACCCAGTACTTC.